The 27 T cell receptor beta chains in this list originate from one sample, sequenced in a study of cytomegalovirus exposure and HLA in healthy donors. A multiplex PCR was run with 60 Vbeta primers and 13 Jbeta primers. The method was immunoSEQ multiplex PCR; TCRdb's version includes in-frame clones alone and lacks a portion of them. The sample lists roughly 240,000 clones, roughly 82% seen once, with 5% to 6.5% in the top ten. The material sequenced was PBMCs. Receptors originate from a woman aged 40 to 50 in good health and CMV-seropositive.

V usage is TRBV12-5 and J usage is TRBJ2-2, with D perhaps matching TRBD1 (5 bases). Germline lookup yields CDR1 LGHNT and CDR2 FRNRAP. V dropped 2 bases and J dropped 4 bases, with 11 bases sitting between them. CDR3 length equals 15 residues. CDR3 in amino acids: CASGLIQAATGELFF. The CDR3 DNA reads TGTGCTAGTGGTTTGATACAGGCCGCCACCGGGGAGCTGTTTTTT.

The rearrangement joins TRBV5-7 to TRBJ1-5, with D unclear. TRBV5-7 is filed as an ORF, its function uncertain. The CDR3 loop spans 13 amino acids. Deletions cut 6 bases from V and 8 bases from J, with 15 bases between. CDR3 in DNA: TGTGCCAGCACCTCAATAAACGAGAAGCCCCAGCATTTT. Its protein is CASTSINEKPQHF.

V gene TRBV10-3 combines with J gene TRBJ2-1; 15 bases are a match to TRBD2. The CDR3 loop spans 16 amino acids. Unmatched junction bases numbered 2, after V lost 4 bases and J lost 4 bases. Per germline, CDR1 ENHRY and CDR2 SYGVKD. The CDR3 sequence is CAISAGTSGRYNEQFF. The CDR3 nucleotides are TGTGCCATCAGTGCGGGGACTAGCGGGAGGTACAATGAGCAGTTCTTC.

The V call is TRBV6-5, the J call TRBJ1-2; possibly TRBD1 for D (6 bases). The CDR3 has 14 amino acids. V shed 5 bases and J shed 7 bases, with 17 bases lying between them. Looked up from germline, CDR1 is MNHEY and CDR2 is SVGAGI. CDR3 region: CASSKDRLLVGYTF. The CDR3 DNA reads as TGTGCCAGCAGTAAAGACAGGCTGTTAGTTGGCTACACCTTC.

The V and J genes are TRBV28 and TRBJ2-4, with D possibly TRBD1 on 6 matching bases. The CDR3 extends over 15 amino acids. Trimming shortened V by 1 base and J by 9 bases, and 16 bases separated the two germline ends. Germline values: CDR1 MDHEN, CDR2 SYDVKM. In nucleotides, the CDR3 is TGTGCCAGCAGTTTATCCCCCCCAGGGGCGGGCATTCAGTACTTC. Translated, it gives CASSLSPPGAGIQYF.

V and J are TRBV6-5 and TRBJ1-5; the match to TRBD1 covers 9 bases. The CDR3 totals 15 residues. J was trimmed by 1 base and V by 6 bases; bases with no gene match: 4. Per the germline V gene, CDR1 is MNHEY and CDR2 is SVGAGI. The DNA for the CDR3 is TGTGCCAGCAGAGGGGACAGGGAAAGCAATCAGCCCCAGCATTTT. It specifies CASRGDRESNQPQHF.

The genes are TRBV29-1 and TRBJ2-1; 12 positions agree with TRBD2. The CDR3 is 14 amino acids. Germline assignment: CDR1 SQVTM and CDR2 ANQGSEA. V shed 5 bases, J shed 7 bases, and the junction held 6 bases outside the gene matches. CDR3 amino acids: CSVPPLAGGNEQFF. The CDR3 DNA follows: TGCAGCGTTCCCCCCCTAGCGGGAGGGAATGAGCAGTTCTTC.

The gene calls are TRBV6-5 and TRBJ1-1; 7 nucleotides line up with TRBD1. The CDR3 is 15 amino acids. The germline V gene encodes CDR1 MNHEY and CDR2 SVGAGI. V gave up 7 bases and J gave up 2 bases; unmatched junction bases: 10. In nucleotides, the CDR3 is TGTGCCAGCACCGACGGGACAGTAACCAACACTGAAGCTTTCTTT. Protein sequence: CASTDGTVTNTEAFF.

This chain connects TRBV4-1 to TRBJ2-2; perhaps TRBD2 as D (7 bases). Per germline, CDR1 MGHRA and CDR2 YSYEKL. V was shortened by 8 bases and J by 7 bases, with 17 bases between the two germline ends. This CDR3 has 14 residues. The chain's CDR3 is CASGRGEIGGELFF. DNA of the CDR3: TGCGCCAGCGGGAGGGGGGAGATTGGCGGGGAGCTGTTTTTT.

The genes are TRBV5-1 and TRBJ1-3, with D hard to call. The CDR3 contains 16 residues. The V end lost 3 bases, the J end lost 0 bases, and 13 bases lay between the germline ends. Germline V lookup: CDR1 SGHRS, CDR2 YFSETQ. As DNA, the CDR3 is TGCGCCAGCAGCTATCTTACCGGGAACTCTGGAAACACCATATATTTT. This encodes CASSYLTGNSGNTIYF.

This chain connects TRBV7-9 to TRBJ1-1; D perhaps matches TRBD1 (5 bases). V was pared by 5 bases and J by 1 base, with 14 bases between. CDR1 and CDR2 from the germline V gene are SEHNR and FQNEAQ (reference sequence). The CDR3 runs 15 residues. CDR3 bases: TGTGCCAGCAGCCCGAGAGACAGACCGAACACTGAAGCTTTCTTT. Translating it yields CASSPRDRPNTEAFF.

The chain links TRBV6-6 to TRBJ1-4; maybe TRBD1 (5 bases). The germline V gene has CDR1 MNHNY and CDR2 SVGAGI (reference sequence). The CDR3 runs 16 residues. V lost 6 bases, J lost 0 bases, and 14 bases lay in between. CDR3 loop: CASSYARQTTNEKLFF. CDR3 nucleotide sequence: TGTGCCAGCAGCTATGCCAGACAGACAACTAATGAAAAACTGTTTTTT.

The chain joins TRBV2 to TRBJ1-1; 10 nucleotides line up with TRBD1. The germline gives CDR1 SNHLY, CDR2 FYNNEI. V lost 8 bases and J lost 7; bases outside the gene matches: 10. The CDR3 consists of 14 residues. CDR3 loop: CASERDRGISEAFF. For the CDR3, the DNA is TGTGCCAGCGAGAGGGACAGGGGCATAAGTGAAGCTTTCTTT.

The V and J genes are TRBV25-1 and TRBJ1-6, with TRBD1 identical over 8 bases. V dropped 6 bases and J dropped 6; count of bases not matched to a gene: 4. The CDR3 totals 14 residues. CDR1 and CDR2 (germline): MGHDK, SYGVNS. CDR3 sequence reads: CASREGQVNSPLHF. CDR3 nucleotides: TGTGCCAGCAGGGAGGGACAGGTTAATTCACCCCTCCACTTT.

This chain links TRBV7-2 with TRBJ2-6, with 8 bases aligning to TRBD2. The trim removed 4 bases at V and 2 bases at J, leaving 4 bases unmatched. The CDR3 has 16 amino acids. Germline CDR1 SGHTA, CDR2 FQGNSA. This chain's CDR3 is CASSSSGRAGANVLTF. CDR3 coding DNA: TGTGCCAGCAGCTCGAGCGGGAGAGCTGGGGCCAACGTCCTGACTTTC.

This chain connects TRBV5-5 to TRBJ2-1, with D uncertain. The CDR3 is 11 amino acids. V shed 1 base and J shed 8 bases, with 4 bases lying between them. CDR1 and CDR2 from the germline V gene are SGHKS and YYEKEE (reference sequence). The CDR3 DNA sequence: TGTGCCAGCAGCTTGAGCGATGAGCAGTTCTTC. Translation: CASSLSDEQFF.

This clone was counted once. The chain has TRBV14 and TRBJ2-7; 9 nucleotides match TRBD2. After removal of 0 bases from V and 4 bases from J, the junction contained 10 bases not matched to a gene. From germline, CDR1 is SGHDN and CDR2 FVKESK. The CDR3 length is 17 residues. CDR3 residues: CASSQDLVASGDYEQYF. CDR3 sequence (DNA): TGTGCCAGCAGCCAAGATCTCGTTGCTAGCGGGGATTACGAGCAGTACTTC. Looking up the rest from reference TRBV14 and TRBJ2-7 gives the full variable domain: EAGVTQFPSHSVIEKGQTVTLRCDPISGHDNLYWYRRVMGKEIKFLLHFVKESKQDESGMPNNRFLAERTGGTYSTLKVQPAELEDSGVYFCASSQDLVASGDYEQYFGPGTRLTVT.

The chain recombines TRBV7-2 with TRBJ1-6; TRBD1 agrees at 8 bases. The J segment lost 6 bases and the V segment lost 3 bases, leaving 1 base of the junction unmatched. This CDR3 has 14 residues. Per the germline V gene, CDR1 is SGHTA and CDR2 is FQGNSA. The CDR3 sequence is CASSFDRGNSPLHF. CDR3 DNA sequence: TGTGCCAGCAGCTTTGACAGGGGTAATTCACCCCTCCACTTT.

The chain uses TRBV9 and TRBJ1-5, with a possible D match to TRBD1 (5 bases). V gave up 4 bases and J gave up 6 bases, with 14 bases separating them. The CDR3 is made up of 14 amino acids. In germline, CDR1 is SGDLS, CDR2 YYNGEE. CDR3 protein: CASSSGGVGQPQHF. The DNA of the CDR3 is TGTGCCAGCAGCTCCGGGGGAGTCGGTCAGCCCCAGCATTTT. Variable domain in full (rest from reference TRBV9 and TRBJ1-5): DSGVTQTPKHLITATGQRVTLRCSPRSGDLSVYWYQQSLDQGLQFLIQYYNGEERAKGNILERFSAQQFPDLHSELNLSSLELGDSALYFCASSSGGVGQPQHFGDGTRLSIL.

The V call is TRBV6-1, the J call TRBJ1-4, with a weak D call TRBD1 (6 bases). The CDR3 has 13 residues. V dropped 7 bases and J dropped 5 bases, with 11 bases sitting between them. CDR1 MNHNS and CDR2 SASEGT come from the germline V gene. The chain's CDR3 is CASTRGRNEKLFF. The CDR3 DNA is TGTGCCAGCACGCGGGGGCGGAATGAAAAACTGTTTTTT.

This clone was seen repeatedly, ten times or more. This sequence joins TRBV9 and TRBJ2-3; a possible D gene is TRBD2 (6 bases). The V gene lost 0 bases and the J gene lost 4 bases, with 12 bases spanning the gap. Germline V lookup: CDR1 SGDLS, CDR2 YYNGEE. CDR3 length: 15 amino acids. CDR3 sequence: CASSVAGGKADTQYF. CDR3 DNA: TGTGCCAGCAGCGTAGCGGGCGGGAAAGCAGATACGCAGTATTTT.

This clone was detected only a few times. CDR3 in DNA: TGCGCCAGCAGTCGAAGCCGTACAGGGTGGGCTGAAGCTTTCTTT. This sequence encodes CASSRSRTGWAEAFF. The V and J genes are TRBV4-3 and TRBJ1-1, with D maybe TRBD1 (6 bases). Germline V gives CDR1 LGHNA, CDR2 YSLEER. V was clipped by 6 bases and J by 6 bases, with 20 bases between them. This CDR3 is built from 15 residues.

This clone was counted only a few times. The chain combines TRBV5-6 with TRBJ2-3; TRBD2 matches 7 bases. Trimming took 4 bases from V and 5 from J; bases not matched to a gene: 7. CDR1 and CDR2 (germline): SGHDT, YYEEEE. The CDR3 totals 14 residues. In DNA, the CDR3 is TGTGCCAGCAGCCCCCGAACGGGGGGAGATACGCAGTATTTT. Translated: CASSPRTGGDTQYF.

CDR3 sequence reads: CAISEAGTNEKLFF. The CDR3 nucleotides are TGTGCCATCAGTGAAGCCGGAACTAATGAAAAACTGTTTTTT. The rearrangement links TRBV10-3 to TRBJ1-4; D unresolved. V lost 3 bases and J lost 1, with 6 bases in between. Germline CDR1 and CDR2: ENHRY and SYGVKD. The CDR3 totals 14 residues.

The chain carries TRBV12-5 and TRBJ1-1; 7 bases match TRBD1. The length of the CDR3 is 14 residues. V trimming: 6 bases; J trimming: 3 bases; junction bases outside the gene matches: 7. Germline values: CDR1 LGHNT, CDR2 FRNRAP. Here the CDR3 DNA reads TGTGCTAGTGGCACGGGACAGACGGACACTGAAGCTTTCTTT. Translating gives CASGTGQTDTEAFF.

The gene calls are TRBV28 and TRBJ2-7, with D perhaps matching TRBD2 (6 bases). The CDR3 consists of 15 residues. The germline V gene encodes CDR1 MDHEN and CDR2 SYDVKM. The ends were cut back, 7 bases at V and 0 bases at J, with 16 bases in the middle. DNA of the CDR3: TGTGCCAGCACGACTGGGGGGTTCAGCTCCTACGAGCAGTACTTC. Its protein is CASTTGGFSSYEQYF.

The V and J genes are TRBV11-2 and TRBJ2-1; 11 nucleotides align to TRBD2. Germline CDR1 SGHAT, CDR2 FQNNGV. CDR3 length: 14 residues. The V and J ends lost 5 bases and 6 bases, in that order; junction bases with no gene match: 3. CDR3: CASSVSGRANEQFF. In DNA, the CDR3 is TGTGCCAGCAGCGTTAGCGGGAGGGCCAATGAGCAGTTCTTC.